The 8 T cell receptor beta chains below were found in one sample sequenced in a study of siplizumab effects on memory and regulatory T cells. Using immunoSEQ multiplex PCR, the repertoire was profiled, and TCRdb retains in-frame clones only, with some absent. Of 100,000 to 120,000 clones listed, 85% to 95% are singletons. Sequences were obtained from CD4+ T cells sorted from blood. The source of these receptors is a human donor in good health.

The J gene is TRBJ1-3, the V gene TRBV5-5, with 8 bases that match TRBD1. There are 15 residues in the CDR3. After removal of 5 bases from V and 2 bases from J, the junction contained 6 bases not matched to a gene. Germline lookup yields CDR1 SGHKS and CDR2 YYEKEE (reference sequence). CDR3 DNA sequence: TGTGCCAGCAGTCCGGGACAGGATCCTGGAAACACCATATATTTT. As protein: CASSPGQDPGNTIYF.

V gene TRBV6-5 combines with J gene TRBJ1-1, with TRBD1 identical over 7 bases. CDR1 and CDR2 (germline): MNHEY, SVGAGI. The CDR3 extends over 16 amino acids. V gave up 2 bases and J gave up 2 bases; unmatched junction bases: 8. The chain's CDR3 is CASSYVRGTDNTEAFF. CDR3 nucleotides: TGTGCCAGCAGTTACGTCCGGGGGACAGACAACACTGAAGCTTTCTTT.

The chain links TRBV7-2 to TRBJ2-3, with TRBD2 matching over 7 bases. V lost 0 bases, J lost 2 bases, and 5 bases stayed unmatched. Per the germline V gene, CDR1 is SGHTA and CDR2 is FQGNSA. CDR3 length equals 16 residues. The CDR3 DNA reads as TGTGCCAGCAGCTTAGCCGCTAGCGGATCCACAGATACGCAGTATTTT. It specifies CASSLAASGSTDTQYF.

This chain links TRBV6-6 with TRBJ2-2; TRBD1 agrees at 7 bases. Looked up from germline, CDR1 is MNHNY and CDR2 is SVGAGI (reference sequence). V was clipped by 6 bases and J by 6 bases; unmatched bases: 13. The CDR3 extends over 16 amino acids. For the CDR3, the DNA is TGTGCCAGCAGAAAAACCCAGGGGGTATTGGCCGGGGAGCTGTTTTTT. It translates to CASRKTQGVLAGELFF.

The V call is TRBV9, the J call TRBJ2-2; no clear D gene. Germline V gene data show CDR1 as SGDLS and CDR2 as YYNGEE. Trimming took off 0 bases at V and 1 base at J, with 1 base between the two ends. This CDR3 spans 13 amino acids. CDR3: CASSVENTGELFF. The CDR3 bases are TGTGCCAGCAGCGTAGAGAACACCGGGGAGCTGTTTTTT.

V gene TRBV29-1 combines with J gene TRBJ1-1, with 8 bases matching TRBD1. The CDR3 contains 13 residues. V was pared by 7 bases and J by 7 bases, with 11 bases of the junction left unmatched. CDR1 is SQVTM, CDR2 ANQGSEA, per germline. CDR3 loop: CSAQHRGGFEAFF. The CDR3 DNA reads as TGCAGCGCCCAGCACAGGGGGGGGTTTGAAGCTTTCTTT.

The chain carries TRBV20-1 and TRBJ1-2; D uncertain. CDR1 is DFQATT and CDR2 is SNEGSKA in the germline V gene (reference sequence). V lost 3 bases and J lost 4, with 3 bases in between. The CDR3 sequence is 10 residues long. In DNA, the CDR3 is TGCAGTGCTAGGAGCTATGGCTACACCTTC. It yields the protein CSARSYGYTF.

The V call is TRBV6-1, the J call TRBJ1-5; no clear D gene. The CDR3 spans 12 residues. Germline lookup yields CDR1 MNHNS and CDR2 SASEGT. Trimming took 7 bases from V and 0 from J, leaving 4 bases between them. CDR3 DNA: TGTGCCAGCACCCATAGCAATCAGCCCCAGCATTTT. This codes for CASTHSNQPQHF.